Here is one T cell receptor (beta chain) with its context. In the authors' workflow: The authors estimated nucleated cell counts from reference gene primer amplification. Profiling relied on immunoSEQ multiplex PCR, and the TCRdb table lists in-frame clones only, not all of them. V and J calls and clone size come straight from that table; D and trimming were deduced from the DNA. The top ten hold 2.5% to 3.5% of the sample, which has around 300,000 clones, around 83% seen once. V was shortened by 5 bases and J by 6 bases, with 14 bases between the two germline ends. From germline, CDR1 is SGHVS and CDR2 FQNEAQ. This CDR3 comprises 14 residues. The source of the sample is a study of blood T cell repertoires in COVID-19. Study-wide context: Italy, Spain and the United States were the sources of the convalescent and acute COVID-19 samples.

The chain links TRBV7-8 to TRBJ1-5; D possibly corresponds to TRBD1 (6 bases). The sequence was collected from a man aged 25 to 40 with active or convalescent COVID-19. The sequencing sample was made of peripheral blood. Written as DNA, the CDR3 is TGTGCCAGCAGCCCAGGGGCGCAAGGTCAGCCCCAGCATTTT. Protein: CASSPGAQGQPQHF. The full variable domain, in which reference TRBV7-8 and TRBJ1-5 provide the parts outside the CDR3, is GAGVSQSPRYKVAKRGQDVALRCDPISGHVSLFWYQQALGQGPEFLTYFQNEAQLDKSGLPSDRFFAERPEGSVSTLKIQRTQQEDSAVYLCASSPGAQGQPQHFGDGTRLSIL.